This T cell receptor (beta chain) was retrieved from a study of chemoradiotherapy in HPV16-positive cancers. Across the study: A couple of HPV16-positive patients' cells yielded candidate HPV-specific clones and common motifs.

J gave up 7 bases and V 4 bases, and 9 bases lay outside the gene matches. The CDR3 totals 15 residues. CDR1 LGHNA and CDR2 YSLEER come from the germline V gene. Libraries were prepared by immunoSEQ multiplex PCR; TCRdb keeps only in-frame clonotypes and omits some of them. Found here are approximately 8,400 clones, approximately 80% of them singletons; the top ten hold roughly 2%. Study results and limitations: Candidate HPV-specific clones and E7-related TCR motifs grew in tumor during treatment. Only two HPV16-positive patients supplied the functional HPV-specificity definition.

To note about this clone: Its matching antigen is unknown.

This TCR came from a human donor with HPV-associated anogenital cancer. Sampling was done from a patient who underwent chemoradiotherapy. The chain has TRBV4-3 and TRBJ2-5; 10 bases agree with TRBD1. In nucleotides, the CDR3 is TGCGCCAGCAGCCCTGGGACAGGGGCATCGGTGACCCAGTACTTC. Protein product: CASSPGTGASVTQYF.